This T cell receptor beta chain was recorded in a study of T-cell memory formation after mild COVID-19. Study observations and caveats: Mainly in CM and EM were contracting CD4+ clones; CD8+ were in EMRA. Clones that contracted from day 15 to 85 had balanced CD4/CD8; later expanders were CD4+ biased. Second-wave clones peaking on day 37 lacked confirmed SARS-CoV-2 specificity.

V lost 1 base, J lost 6 bases, and 10 bases lay in between. The V gene's germline CDR1 is DFQATT and CDR2 SNEGSKA (reference sequence). The CDR3 spans 12 residues. A 5'RACE reaction primed in the constant segment made cDNA libraries of TCR alpha and TCR beta, and these carried sample barcodes and UMIs. One entry per CDR3 protein results from TCRdb running MiXCR on the 5' RACE reads. The sample yields about 540,000 distinct CDR3 sequences, about a fifth seen once. This clonotype has just one count. Its antigen remains unidentified. The V and J genes are TRBV20-1 and TRBJ2-7; D uncertain. This sequence originates from an adult woman who had mild COVID-19 (a few samples of this study predate the infection). Cell type and time point are not known. The sample taken for sequencing was PBMCs or a T cell subset sorted from them (not recorded which). For the CDR3, the DNA is TGCAGTGCTAGAGCGGTAGGGCGCGAGCAGTACTTC. This sequence encodes CSARAVGREQYF.